The present T cell receptor beta chain was sequenced within a study of T cell responses to AZD1222 COVID-19 vaccine. Background on the study: Recipients boosted at about 4 weeks or about 12 weeks are pooled.

The data were produced by immunoSEQ multiplex PCR, yet TCRdb's version contains in-frame clones alone and is incomplete. The sample yields 110,000 to 150,000 clones, approximately 90% seen once. This clone is a singleton in its sample. The CDR3 is made up of 13 amino acids. Trimming pared 6 bases from V and 7 bases from J, leaving 10 bases between. Sequenced material: peripheral blood, taken on day 0 of AZD1222 vaccination. V is TRBV12-3 or TRBV12-4 and J is TRBJ1-6, with unresolved D. This clonotype originated in an adult in good health. CDR3 bases: TGTGCCAGCAGGTTGGTGCAGAATTCACCCCTCCACTTT. Translation: CASRLVQNSPLHF.